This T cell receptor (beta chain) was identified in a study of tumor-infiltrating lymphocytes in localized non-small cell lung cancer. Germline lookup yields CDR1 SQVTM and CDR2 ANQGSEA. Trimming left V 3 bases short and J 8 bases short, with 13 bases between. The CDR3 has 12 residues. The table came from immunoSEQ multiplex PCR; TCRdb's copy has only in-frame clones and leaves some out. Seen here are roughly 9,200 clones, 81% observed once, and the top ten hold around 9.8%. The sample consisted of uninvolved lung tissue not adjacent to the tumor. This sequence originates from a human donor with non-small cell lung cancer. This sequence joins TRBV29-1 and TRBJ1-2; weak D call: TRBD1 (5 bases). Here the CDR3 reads CSVERDWRGYTF. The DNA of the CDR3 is TGCAGCGTTGAGAGGGACTGGAGGGGCTACACCTTC.